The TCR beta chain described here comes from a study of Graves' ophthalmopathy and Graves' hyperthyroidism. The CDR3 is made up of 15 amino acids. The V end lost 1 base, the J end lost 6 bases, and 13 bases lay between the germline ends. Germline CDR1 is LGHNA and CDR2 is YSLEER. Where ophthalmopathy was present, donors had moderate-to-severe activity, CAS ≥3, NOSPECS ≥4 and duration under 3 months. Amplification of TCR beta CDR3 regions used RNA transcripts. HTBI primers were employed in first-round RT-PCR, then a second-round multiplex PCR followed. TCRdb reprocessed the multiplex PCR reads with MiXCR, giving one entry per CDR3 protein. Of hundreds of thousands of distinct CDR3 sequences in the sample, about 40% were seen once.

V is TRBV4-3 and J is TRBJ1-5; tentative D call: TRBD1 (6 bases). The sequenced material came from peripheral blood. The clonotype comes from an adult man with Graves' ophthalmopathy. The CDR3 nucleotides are TGCGCCAGCAGCCAAGCCCGGGGGGCCGGTCAGCCCCAGCATTTT. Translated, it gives CASSQARGAGQPQHF.